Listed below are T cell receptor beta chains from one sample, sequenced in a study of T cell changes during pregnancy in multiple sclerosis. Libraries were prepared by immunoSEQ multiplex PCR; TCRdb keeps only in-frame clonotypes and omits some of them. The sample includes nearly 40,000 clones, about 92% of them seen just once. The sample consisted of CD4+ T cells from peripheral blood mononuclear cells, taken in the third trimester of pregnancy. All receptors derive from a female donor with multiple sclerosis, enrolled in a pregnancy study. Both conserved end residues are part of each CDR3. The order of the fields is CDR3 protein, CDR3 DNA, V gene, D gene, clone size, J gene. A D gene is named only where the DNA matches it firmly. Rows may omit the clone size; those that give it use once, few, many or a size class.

CDR3: CASSPQGAELNYGYTF; DNA: TGTGCCAGCTCACCTCAGGGGGCGGAGTTAAACTATGGCTACACCTTC; V: TRBV18; D: TRBD1; size: -; J: TRBJ1-2
CDR3: CASSPRRDYRRSTDTQYF; DNA: TGTGCCAGCAGCCCTCGCCGGGACTACCGCCGGAGCACAGATACGCAGTATTTT; V: TRBV14; D: TRBD2; size: -; J: TRBJ2-3
CDR3: CASSPGLEHTGELFF; DNA: TGTGCCAGCTCGCCGGGACTCGAACACACCGGGGAGCTGTTTTTT; V: TRBV18; D: -; size: -; J: TRBJ2-2
CDR3: CASVPPGQGAGEQYF; DNA: TGTGCCAGCGTCCCCCCGGGACAGGGGGCGGGTGAGCAGTACTTC; V: TRBV6-1; D: TRBD1; size: -; J: TRBJ2-7
CDR3: CASSTTGTSGISEQYF; DNA: TGTGCCAGTAGTACCACCGGGACTAGCGGGATCAGCGAGCAGTACTTC; V: TRBV19; D: TRBD2; size: -; J: TRBJ2-7
CDR3: CASSLRQGRNTEAFF; DNA: TGTGCCAGTAGTCTACGACAGGGCAGGAACACTGAAGCTTTCTTT; V: TRBV19; D: TRBD1; size: -; J: TRBJ1-1
CDR3: CASSWSGVGDTQYF; DNA: TGCGCCAGCAGCTGGTCGGGAGTGGGAGATACGCAGTATTTT; V: TRBV5-1; D: -; size: -; J: TRBJ2-3
CDR3: CASSLAGTQSDTQYF; DNA: TGCGCCAGCAGCTTGGCCGGGACTCAGTCAGATACGCAGTATTTT; V: TRBV5-1; D: -; size: once; J: TRBJ2-3
CDR3: CASSGTVEQFF; DNA: TGTGCCAGCAGCGGGACTGTTGAGCAGTTCTTC; V: TRBV28; D: -; size: few; J: TRBJ2-1
CDR3: CASTTGGRSTDTQYF; DNA: TGTGCCAGCACTACCGGGGGACGGAGCACAGATACGCAGTATTTT; V: TRBV6-5; D: -; size: -; J: TRBJ2-3
CDR3: CAGQTNEKLFF; DNA: TGTGCCGGGCAGACTAATGAAAAACTGTTTTTT; V: TRBV7-6; D: -; size: -; J: TRBJ1-4
CDR3: CASRLNVNYGYTF; DNA: TGTGCCAGCAGACTAAATGTGAACTATGGCTACACCTTC; V: TRBV2; D: -; size: -; J: TRBJ1-2
CDR3: CASSQEGRQGGSEQYF; DNA: TGCGCCAGCAGCCAAGAGGGGAGGCAGGGAGGCTCCGAGCAGTACTTC; V: TRBV4-3; D: -; size: once; J: TRBJ2-7
CDR3: CASSLDRATYEQYF; DNA: TGTGCCAGCAGCTTAGATCGAGCTACCTACGAGCAGTACTTC; V: TRBV7-2; D: -; size: -; J: TRBJ2-7
CDR3: CASSPPKGLDYNEQFF; DNA: TGTGCCAGCTCACCACCTAAGGGACTAGACTACAATGAGCAGTTCTTC; V: TRBV18; D: TRBD2; size: once; J: TRBJ2-1
CDR3: CASGPDSSGANVLTF; DNA: TGTGCTAGTGGGCCCGACAGCTCTGGGGCCAACGTCCTGACTTTC; V: TRBV12-5; D: -; size: -; J: TRBJ2-6
CDR3: CASSLLQGLNSGNTIYF; DNA: TGTGCCAGCAGCTTGTTGCAGGGACTAAACTCTGGAAACACCATATATTTT; V: TRBV5-4; D: -; size: -; J: TRBJ1-3
CDR3: CASASTGVGTEAFF; DNA: TGTGCCAGTGCGTCGACAGGGGTGGGCACTGAAGCTTTCTTT; V: TRBV4-2; D: TRBD1; size: -; J: TRBJ1-1
CDR3: CASSQEGQGLGSNEKLFF; DNA: TGCGCCAGCAGCCAAGAAGGGCAGGGGCTGGGCTCTAATGAAAAACTGTTTTTT; V: TRBV4-1; D: -; size: -; J: TRBJ1-4
CDR3: CASSFQGDYGYTF; DNA: TGTGCCAGCTCCTTCCAGGGTGACTATGGCTACACCTTC; V: TRBV6-1; D: -; size: -; J: TRBJ1-2
CDR3: CASSLVEGAAGNTIYF; DNA: TGTGCCAGCAGCTTGGTTGAAGGGGCGGCTGGAAACACCATATATTTT; V: TRBV11-3; D: -; size: -; J: TRBJ1-3
CDR3: CASSLRGGADTQYF; DNA: TGTGCCAGCAGCCTACGCGGTGGGGCGGATACGCAGTATTTT; V: TRBV7-3; D: -; size: -; J: TRBJ2-3
CDR3: CSAGRGNIQYF; DNA: TGCAGTGCTGGCAGGGGAAACATTCAGTACTTC; V: TRBV20-1; D: -; size: -; J: TRBJ2-4
CDR3: CASSQDWGPGELFF; DNA: TGCGCCAGCAGCCAAGATTGGGGCCCCGGGGAGCTGTTTTTT; V: TRBV4-3; D: -; size: -; J: TRBJ2-2
CDR3: CASRHHPGETQYF; DNA: TGTGCCAGCAGACACCATCCAGGGGAGACCCAGTACTTC; V: TRBV28; D: -; size: -; J: TRBJ2-5
CDR3: CAWNGQGNGELFF; DNA: TGTGCCTGGAACGGACAGGGAAACGGGGAGCTGTTTTTT; V: TRBV30; D: TRBD1; size: -; J: TRBJ2-2
CDR3: CASSYSGQGTDTQYF; DNA: TGTGCCAGCAGTTACTCCGGACAGGGCACAGATACGCAGTATTTT; V: TRBV6-6; D: TRBD1; size: -; J: TRBJ2-3
CDR3: CASSISGKTYNEQFF; DNA: TGTGCCAGCAGCATTAGCGGGAAGACCTACAATGAGCAGTTCTTC; V: TRBV7-9; D: TRBD2; size: -; J: TRBJ2-1
CDR3: CATRGQVHGGSGNTIYF; DNA: TGCGCCACCCGGGGACAGGTTCACGGGGGCTCTGGAAACACCATATATTTT; V: TRBV10-1; D: TRBD1; size: -; J: TRBJ1-3
CDR3: CASSLLGTNDNEQFF; DNA: TGTGCCAGCAGCTTACTTGGGACTAATGACAATGAGCAGTTCTTC; V: TRBV11-1; D: TRBD2; size: -; J: TRBJ2-1
CDR3: CASSPWTSGSWTPGELFF; DNA: TGTGCCAGCAGCCCGTGGACTAGCGGGAGTTGGACTCCCGGGGAGCTGTTTTTT; V: TRBV7-6; D: TRBD2; size: -; J: TRBJ2-2
CDR3: CASKELFGTDTQYF; DNA: TGCGCCAGCAAGGAACTATTCGGCACAGATACGCAGTATTTT; V: TRBV5-1; D: -; size: -; J: TRBJ2-3
CDR3: CASRRKQGSEQYF; DNA: TGTGCCAGCAGGCGGAAGCAGGGGAGCGAGCAGTACTTC; V: TRBV6-5; D: -; size: -; J: TRBJ2-7
CDR3: CASSYQGSNQPQHF; DNA: TGTGCCAGCAGTTACCAGGGTAGCAATCAGCCCCAGCATTTT; V: TRBV6-6; D: -; size: -; J: TRBJ1-5
CDR3: CASRQGVNEQFF; DNA: TGTGCCAGCAGACAGGGGGTGAATGAGCAGTTCTTC; V: TRBV2; D: TRBD1; size: -; J: TRBJ2-1
CDR3: CASSYSSTSSYNEQFF; DNA: TGTGCCAGCAGTTACTCTTCCACTAGCTCCTACAATGAGCAGTTCTTC; V: TRBV6-6; D: -; size: -; J: TRBJ2-1
CDR3: CASSPTPGQGAGETQYF; DNA: TGCGCCAGCAGCCCAACCCCGGGACAGGGGGCTGGAGAGACCCAGTACTTC; V: TRBV4-3; D: TRBD1; size: -; J: TRBJ2-5
CDR3: CASSSQDTQYF; DNA: TGTGCCAGCAGCTCCCAAGATACGCAGTATTTT; V: TRBV5-4; D: -; size: -; J: TRBJ2-3
CDR3: CAISESRDTEAFF; DNA: TGTGCCATCAGTGAGTCGAGAGACACTGAAGCTTTCTTT; V: TRBV10-3; D: -; size: once; J: TRBJ1-1
CDR3: CASSLGGGTSISTDTQYF; DNA: TGTGCCAGCAGTTTAGGTGGGGGGACCTCTATCAGCACAGATACGCAGTATTTT; V: TRBV27; D: -; size: -; J: TRBJ2-3
CDR3: CASSRTRLAGSYEQYF; DNA: TGCGCCAGCAGCCGGACTAGACTAGCGGGATCGTACGAGCAGTACTTC; V: TRBV5-1; D: TRBD2; size: -; J: TRBJ2-7
CDR3: CASSLLSLAGETQYF; DNA: TGTGCCAGCAGCTTGTTATCTTTAGCGGGAGAGACGCAGTATTTT; V: TRBV7-9; D: TRBD2; size: once; J: TRBJ2-3
CDR3: CASSSRTSGSETQYF; DNA: TGTGCCAGTAGCTCGAGGACTAGCGGGAGCGAGACCCAGTACTTC; V: TRBV19; D: TRBD2; size: -; J: TRBJ2-5
CDR3: CASSFSRVDSYTF; DNA: TGTGCCAGCAGTTTTTCGAGGGTGGATAGCTACACCTTC; V: TRBV28; D: -; size: -; J: TRBJ1-2
CDR3: CASKDRADTQYF; DNA: TGCGCCAGCAAGGACAGAGCAGATACGCAGTATTTT; V: TRBV4-3; D: -; size: -; J: TRBJ2-3
CDR3: CASSKADIREKLFF; DNA: TGCGCCAGCAGCAAAGCTGACATTCGGGAAAAACTGTTTTTT; V: TRBV4-3; D: -; size: -; J: TRBJ1-4
CDR3: CASSSPQGEGISGANVLTF; DNA: TGTGCCAGCAGCTCTCCGCAGGGGGAAGGGATATCTGGGGCCAACGTCCTGACTTTC; V: TRBV13; D: TRBD1; size: -; J: TRBJ2-6
CDR3: CASSLRLTDTEAFF; DNA: TGTGCCAGCAGCTTAAGGCTGACAGACACTGAAGCTTTCTTT; V: TRBV7-6; D: -; size: -; J: TRBJ1-1
CDR3: CASSLDPAGGVDTQYF; DNA: TGCGCCAGCAGCTTGGATCCAGCGGGAGGTGTGGATACGCAGTATTTT; V: TRBV5-1; D: TRBD2; size: once; J: TRBJ2-3
CDR3: CASSLRDSSYEQYF; DNA: TGTGCCAGCAGCTTGCGGGACAGTTCCTACGAGCAGTACTTC; V: TRBV5-6; D: TRBD1; size: -; J: TRBJ2-7
CDR3: CASSIEGFRGNYGYTF; DNA: TGTGCCAGTAGTATAGAAGGGTTCCGGGGGAATTATGGCTACACCTTC; V: TRBV19; D: -; size: -; J: TRBJ1-2
CDR3: CASSPRVHEGEAFF; DNA: TGTGCCAGCTCACCACGGGTACATGAGGGTGAAGCTTTCTTT; V: TRBV18; D: -; size: -; J: TRBJ1-1
CDR3: CASNPLGTGGDTGELFF; DNA: TGCGCCAGCAACCCACTCGGGACAGGGGGGGACACCGGGGAGCTGTTTTTT; V: TRBV5-1; D: TRBD1; size: -; J: TRBJ2-2
CDR3: CAWSSLAPFEQYF; DNA: TGTGCCTGGAGTAGTCTAGCACCCTTCGAGCAGTACTTC; V: TRBV30; D: -; size: -; J: TRBJ2-7
CDR3: CASSTRLAGGGDTQYF; DNA: TGTGCCAGCAGCACTAGACTAGCGGGAGGCGGAGATACGCAGTATTTT; V: TRBV7-9; D: TRBD2; size: -; J: TRBJ2-3